This passage covers 26 T cell receptor beta chains from one sample sequenced in a study of blood T cell repertoires in COVID-19 (dated by TCRdb to 2019 to 2021). Libraries were made using the immunoSEQ multiplex PCR assay. The table comes from immuneACCESS by way of TCRdb, which keeps in-frame sequences with V and J called. Part of the clones is missing from these tables; in studies checked, under half for an unresolved V gene and the rest for unknown reasons. The sample table contains about 170,000 clones; only one count was recorded for approximately 85% of them. The top ten constitute around 7% of the sample. Sequencing input: peripheral blood. These receptors originate from a man aged 80 or over with COVID-19, enrolled during active disease.

This sequence joins TRBV4-2 and TRBJ2-7, with 8 bases identical to TRBD2. Germline V gene data show CDR1 as LGHNA and CDR2 as YNFKEQ. Unmatched junction bases numbered 13, after V lost 4 bases and J lost 5 bases. This CDR3 region has 16 residues. The CDR3 sequence: CASSPSQAGEGHEQYF. The CDR3 bases are TGTGCCAGCAGCCCTTCCCAAGCGGGGGAAGGCCACGAGCAGTACTTC.

The chain employs TRBV6-5 and TRBJ1-6; 7 bases line up with TRBD1. This CDR3 is 13 amino acids long. Per germline, CDR1 MNHEY and CDR2 SVGAGI. After removal of 6 bases from V and 7 bases from J, the junction contained 3 bases not matched to a gene. Here the CDR3 reads CASSGTANSPLHF. The CDR3 DNA follows: TGTGCCAGCAGCGGGACAGCAAATTCACCCCTCCACTTT.

The chain recombines TRBV4-3 with TRBJ1-4; D unresolved. There are 16 residues in the CDR3. V dropped 0 bases and J dropped 3 bases, with 11 bases sitting between them. The germline V gene encodes CDR1 LGHNA and CDR2 YSLEER. This CDR3 is CASSQDILRANEKLFF. Written as DNA, the CDR3 is TGCGCCAGCAGCCAAGATATCCTCCGGGCTAATGAAAAACTGTTTTTT.

This clone was seen only a few times. This rearrangement joins TRBV5-1 to TRBJ1-1; 10 bases match TRBD1. Germline CDR1 is SGHRS and CDR2 is YFSETQ. CDR3 length: 15 residues. Trimming at V came to 2 bases and at J to 6 bases, leaving 7 bases not matched to a gene. CDR3 sequence reads: CASSLSGTGVAEAFF. The CDR3 DNA is TGCGCCAGCAGCTTATCCGGGACAGGGGTCGCTGAAGCTTTCTTT.

This clone was detected only a few times. This chain connects TRBV19 to TRBJ1-1, with D possibly TRBD1 on 5 matching bases. Trimming stripped 7 bases from V and 0 bases from J, with 12 bases between. The CDR3 is made up of 14 amino acids. The germline V gene has CDR1 LNHDA and CDR2 SQIVND (reference sequence). CDR3 loop: CASTSGLMNTEAFF. The CDR3 DNA sequence: TGTGCCAGTACCTCGGGACTCATGAACACTGAAGCTTTCTTT.

The rearrangement links TRBV5-1 to TRBJ1-1, with 7 bases that match TRBD1. The CDR3 totals 15 residues. Germline CDR1 reads SGHRS; CDR2 reads YFSETQ. Trimming at V came to 4 bases and at J to 4 bases, leaving 10 bases not matched to a gene. The DNA of the CDR3 is TGCGCCAGCAGCCCGATCGACAGGGTGGGCACTGAAGCTTTCTTT. Its translation: CASSPIDRVGTEAFF.

The chain combines TRBV5-4 with TRBJ1-2; TRBD1 aligns across 7 bases. The V gene end was trimmed by 0 bases and the J gene end by 10 bases; junction bases not matched to a gene: 6. CDR1 is SGHNT, CDR2 YYREEE, per germline (reference sequence). The CDR3 covers 13 residues. The CDR3 coding sequence is TGTGCCAGCAGCTTGGACGGGACAGTGAACTACACCTTC. Its protein is CASSLDGTVNYTF.

The gene calls are TRBV4-1 and TRBJ1-5, with 7 bases matching TRBD1. The CDR3 is made up of 14 amino acids. Germline CDR1 and CDR2: MGHRA and YSYEKL. With V trimmed by 5 bases and J by 4 bases, 5 bases remained unmatched. DNA for the CDR3: TGCGCCAGCAGCTCAGACAGGGCGAATCAGCCCCAGCATTTT. Its protein is CASSSDRANQPQHF.

This clone was found a few times. The chain has TRBV7-2 and TRBJ2-3, with TRBD2 identical over 10 bases. Looked up from germline, CDR1 is SGHTA and CDR2 is FQGNSA. Trimming took 6 bases from V and 14 from J; bases not matched to a gene: 11. This CDR3 is built from 13 residues. The CDR3 nucleotides are TGTGCCAGCAGTACCGAGACTAGCGGGTCCCGGTATTTT. Translation: CASSTETSGSRYF.

The CDR3 loop is CASSLSGDVAFF. The CDR3 DNA sequence: TGCGCCAGCAGCTTGTCAGGGGATGTAGCTTTCTTT. V gene TRBV5-1 combines with J gene TRBJ1-1, with a weak D call TRBD1 (6 bases). The germline CDR1 and CDR2 sequences are SGHRS and YFSETQ. The CDR3 length is 12 residues. Trimming took 1 base from V and 10 from J, leaving 11 bases between them.

This clone was counted a few times. This chain's CDR3 is CASSPGTGYNSPLHF. The CDR3 nucleotides read TGTGCCAGCAGCCCCGGGACAGGCTATAATTCACCCCTCCACTTT. The V and J genes are TRBV5-4 and TRBJ1-6; the match to TRBD1 covers 8 bases. The V and J ends lost 4 bases and 3 bases, in that order; junction bases with no gene match: 3. Germline loops: CDR1 SGHNT, CDR2 YYREEE (reference sequence). CDR3 size: 15 residues. The whole variable domain, remainder taken from reference TRBV5-4 and TRBJ1-6, is ETGVTQSPTHLIKTRGQQVTLRCSSQSGHNTVSWYQQALGQGPQFIFQYYREEENGRGNFPPRFSGLQFPNYSSELNVNALELDDSALYLCASSPGTGYNSPLHFGNGTRLTVT.

The V and J genes are TRBV5-6 and TRBJ2-3, with a tentative D call TRBD2 (6 bases). The CDR3 is 16 amino acids. Germline CDR1 and CDR2: SGHDT and YYEEEE. Trimming stripped 2 bases from V and 2 bases from J, with 15 bases between. The CDR3 spells CASSLSRAGSTDTQYF. Here the CDR3 DNA reads TGTGCCAGCAGCTTAAGCAGGGCGGGATCCACAGATACGCAGTATTTT. The full variable domain, with the rest looked up from reference TRBV5-6 and TRBJ2-3, is DAGVTQSPTHLIKTRGQQVTLRCSPKSGHDTVSWYQQALGQGPQFIFQYYEEEERQRGNFPDRFSGHQFPNYSSELNVNALLLGDSALYLCASSLSRAGSTDTQYFGPGTRLTVL.

The chain has TRBV7-9 and TRBJ1-2; D is undetermined. The CDR3 runs 14 residues. Germline CDR1 is SEHNR and CDR2 is FQNEAQ (reference sequence). Trimming took off 0 bases at V and 9 bases at J, with 14 bases between the two ends. CDR3: CASSLAREVLSYTF. Written as DNA, the CDR3 is TGTGCCAGCAGCTTAGCCCGAGAGGTCCTTAGCTACACCTTC.

This chain connects TRBV28 to TRBJ1-5; D is possibly TRBD1 (5 bases). Trimming stripped 7 bases from V and 5 bases from J, with 21 bases between. CDR3 length equals 16 residues. Germline assignment: CDR1 MDHEN and CDR2 SYDVKM. The CDR3 coding sequence is TGTGCCAGCACCCCTGGGGCCGGTGGGTCCTATCAGCCCCAGCATTTT. Protein product: CASTPGAGGSYQPQHF.

V and J are TRBV5-5 and TRBJ2-1; 13 positions match TRBD2. This CDR3 is 16 amino acids long. V was pared by 1 base and J by 8 bases, with 6 bases of the junction left unmatched. Germline V lookup: CDR1 SGHKS, CDR2 YYEKEE (reference sequence). The DNA for the CDR3 is TGTGCCAGCAGCTTGCCAGGGACTAGCGGGGCCGATGAGCAGTTCTTC. It codes for CASSLPGTSGADEQFF.

This chain connects TRBV19 to TRBJ1-1; D perhaps matches TRBD1 (5 bases). Germline-derived CDR1 and CDR2 are LNHDA and SQIVND (reference sequence). Trimming left V 7 bases short and J 1 base short, with 10 bases between. CDR3 length equals 13 residues. The CDR3 DNA follows: TGTGCCAGTATTCGAAGGGGGAACACTGAAGCTTTCTTT. It is translated as CASIRRGNTEAFF. Drawing the rest from reference TRBV19 and TRBJ1-1, the complete variable domain is DGGITQSPKYLFRKEGQNVTLSCEQNLNHDAMYWYRQDPGQGLRLIYYSQIVNDFQKGDIAEGYSVSREKKESFPLTVTSAQKNPTAFYLCASIRRGNTEAFFGQGTRLTVV.

The chain uses TRBV15 and TRBJ1-3; 7 nucleotides align to TRBD1. From germline, CDR1 is LNHNV and CDR2 YYDKDF (reference sequence). This CDR3 contains 18 residues. After removal of 1 base from V and 0 bases from J, the junction contained 9 bases not matched to a gene. The CDR3 nucleotides read TGTGCCACCAGCAGAGGGATGAGACAGGGCCTCTCTGGAAACACCATATATTTT. Translation gives CATSRGMRQGLSGNTIYF.

The chain joins TRBV3-1 (or the pseudogene TRBV3-2) to TRBJ1-1; 7 nucleotides line up with TRBD1. Germline values: CDR1 LGHDT, CDR2 YNNKEL (reference sequence). CDR3 length: 15 amino acids. After removal of 4 bases from V and 0 bases from J, the junction contained 5 bases not matched to a gene. The CDR3 DNA follows: TGTGCCAGCAGCCCAAGAGACAGGGTGAACACTGAAGCTTTCTTT. It translates to CASSPRDRVNTEAFF.

As to this clone: The junction and the germline gene differ at one end; a read error may be behind it. The rearrangement uses TRBV7-2 and TRBJ2-7; perhaps TRBD2 as D (5 bases). CDR1 is SGHTA and CDR2 is FQGNSA in the germline V gene. The CDR3 runs 13 residues. CDR3 residues: CASSLDNGGREHF. CDR3 coding DNA: TGTGCCAGCAGCTTAGATAATGGAGGTAGAGAGCACTTC.

The V gene is TRBV6-2 or TRBV6-3, the J gene TRBJ1-1; a possible D gene is TRBD1 (6 bases). The length of the CDR3 is 13 residues. V shed 6 bases and J shed 4 bases, with 12 bases lying between them. Germline loops: CDR1 MNHEY, CDR2 SVGEGT. CDR3 residues: CASSRTVRTEAFF. The DNA for the CDR3 is TGTGCCAGCAGCCGGACAGTACGCACTGAAGCTTTCTTT.

This chain uses TRBV12-3 or TRBV12-4 with TRBJ2-5; D might be TRBD1 (6 bases). There are 13 residues in the CDR3. The V end lost 5 bases, the J end lost 1 base, and 8 bases lay between the germline ends. CDR3: CASSTQGQETQYF. For the CDR3, the DNA is TGTGCCAGCAGTACACAGGGCCAAGAGACCCAGTACTTC.

In nucleotides, the CDR3 is TGTGCCAGTATTTCGACTAGCGGGCCATACGAGCAGTACTTC. This gives the protein CASISTSGPYEQYF. The V gene is TRBV19, the J gene TRBJ2-7, with 10 bases fitting TRBD2. This CDR3 has 14 amino acids. Germline V gene sequence: CDR1 LNHDA, CDR2 SQIVND (reference sequence). With V trimmed by 7 bases and J by 4 bases, 7 bases remained unmatched.

J is TRBJ2-1 and V is TRBV11-3, with D possibly matching TRBD2 (6 bases). The CDR3 is 12 residues long. In germline, CDR1 is SGHNT, CDR2 YENEEA. V lost 3 bases and J 12 bases, leaving 12 bases between the germline ends. CDR3 protein: CASSLDAGRQFF. CDR3 nucleotides: TGTGCCAGCAGCTTGGATGCGGGGAGGCAGTTCTTC.

The chain employs TRBV6-2 or TRBV6-3 and TRBJ2-1; a possible D gene is TRBD1 (5 bases). Deletions cut 5 bases from V and 15 bases from J, with 23 bases between. The CDR3 covers 14 residues. Germline CDR1 MNHEY, CDR2 SVGEGT. The CDR3 spells CASSHDRKIERPFF. The DNA of the CDR3 is TGTGCCAGCAGTCATGACAGAAAAATTGAGAGGCCGTTCTTC.

This sequence joins TRBV5-4 and TRBJ2-5; 7 bases align to TRBD2. The CDR3 contains 13 residues. V gave up 3 bases and J gave up 3 bases; unmatched junction bases: 2. CDR1 is SGHNT, CDR2 YYREEE, per germline (reference sequence). The CDR3 DNA follows: TGTGCCAGCAGCTCCGGACTAGAAGAGACCCAGTACTTC. It is translated as CASSSGLEETQYF.

This rearrangement joins TRBV7-6 to TRBJ1-4, with D possibly being TRBD1 (5 bases). Looked up from germline, CDR1 is SGHVS and CDR2 is FNYEAQ. The CDR3 is 16 residues long. Between the trimmed V and J ends, which lost 5 bases and 6 bases, there was a span of 19 bases. CDR3 sequence (DNA): TGTGCCAGCAGCCCCATCAGCACAGGATGGGATGAAAAACTGTTTTTT. Protein product: CASSPISTGWDEKLFF.